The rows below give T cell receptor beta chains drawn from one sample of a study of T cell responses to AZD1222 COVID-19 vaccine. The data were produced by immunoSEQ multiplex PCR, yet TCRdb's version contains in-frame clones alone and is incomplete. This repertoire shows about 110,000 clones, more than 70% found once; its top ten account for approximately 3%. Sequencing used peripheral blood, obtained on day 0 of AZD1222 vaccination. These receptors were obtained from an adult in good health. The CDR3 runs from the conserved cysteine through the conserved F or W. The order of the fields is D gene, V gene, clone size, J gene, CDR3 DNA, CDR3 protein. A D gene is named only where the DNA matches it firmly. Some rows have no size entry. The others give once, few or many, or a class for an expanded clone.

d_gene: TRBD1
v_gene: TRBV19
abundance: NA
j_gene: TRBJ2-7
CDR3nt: TGTGCCAGTAAGCCGGGACAGACCTACGAGCAGTACTTC
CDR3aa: CASKPGQTYEQYF

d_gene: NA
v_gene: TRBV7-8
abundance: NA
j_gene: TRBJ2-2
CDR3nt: TGTGCCAGCAGAAGGGGCTCAAACACCGGGGAGCTGTTTTTT
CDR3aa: CASRRGSNTGELFF

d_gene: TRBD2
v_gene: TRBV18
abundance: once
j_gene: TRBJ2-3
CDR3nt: TGTGCCAGCTCACCACCGCAAAGGCTAGCGGGGGGCACAGATACGCAGTATTTT
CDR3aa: CASSPPQRLAGGTDTQYF

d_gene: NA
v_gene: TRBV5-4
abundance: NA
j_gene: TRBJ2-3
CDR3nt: TGTGCCAGCAGCACGGGACTTACCGATACGCAGTATTTT
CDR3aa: CASSTGLTDTQYF

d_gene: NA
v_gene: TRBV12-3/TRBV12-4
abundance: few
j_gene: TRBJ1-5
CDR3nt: TGTGCCAGCAGTTTCGGTCAGCCCCAGCATTTT
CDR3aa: CASSFGQPQHF

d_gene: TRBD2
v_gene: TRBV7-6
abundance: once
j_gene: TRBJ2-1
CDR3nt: TGTGCCAGCAGCTTTGAGGCGGGGGGCGACAATGAGCAGTTCTTC
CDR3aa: CASSFEAGGDNEQFF

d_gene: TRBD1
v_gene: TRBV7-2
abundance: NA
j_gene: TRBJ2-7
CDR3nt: TGTGCCAGCATTCCCGACAGGGGGTCCTACGAGCAGTACTTC
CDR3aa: CASIPDRGSYEQYF

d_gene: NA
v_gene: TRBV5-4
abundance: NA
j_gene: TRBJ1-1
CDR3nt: TGTGCCAGCAGCGCCGATACGAACACTGAAGCTTTCTTT
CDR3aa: CASSADTNTEAFF

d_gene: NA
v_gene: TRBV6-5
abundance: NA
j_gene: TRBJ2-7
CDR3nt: TGTGCCAGCAGCGTCGGGACATACTACGAGCAGTACTTC
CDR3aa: CASSVGTYYEQYF

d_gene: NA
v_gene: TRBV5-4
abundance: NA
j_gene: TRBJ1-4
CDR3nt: TGTGCCAGCAGCTTGGCCCCCCCTGGCCCTTTAAATGAAAAACTGTTTTTT
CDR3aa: CASSLAPPGPLNEKLFF

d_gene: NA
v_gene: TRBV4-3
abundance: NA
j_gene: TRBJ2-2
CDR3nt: TGCGCCAGCAGCCAAGAAGTGGCAGCGAACACCGGGGAGCTGTTTTTT
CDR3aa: CASSQEVAANTGELFF

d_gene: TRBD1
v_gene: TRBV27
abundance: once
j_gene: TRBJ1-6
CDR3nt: TGTGCCAGCAGTTCATTGACAGGGACATCCCTCCACTTT
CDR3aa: CASSSLTGTSLHF

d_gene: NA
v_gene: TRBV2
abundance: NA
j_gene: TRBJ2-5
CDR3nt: TGTGCCAGCAGGGAAGGTGACTACTTCGGGGAGACCCAGTACTTC
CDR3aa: CASREGDYFGETQYF

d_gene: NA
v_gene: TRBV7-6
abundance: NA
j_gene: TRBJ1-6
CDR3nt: TGTGCCAGCAGCTTAGGATTCGTGGGGCAGAATAATTCACCCCTCCACTTT
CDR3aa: CASSLGFVGQNNSPLHF

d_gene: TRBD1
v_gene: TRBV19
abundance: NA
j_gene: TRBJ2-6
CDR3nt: TGTGCCAGTAGTATATGGGGACAGGGCAGCTCTGGGGCCAACGTCCTGACTTTC
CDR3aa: CASSIWGQGSSGANVLTF

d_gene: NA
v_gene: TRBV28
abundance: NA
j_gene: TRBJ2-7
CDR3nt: TGTGCCAGCAGTTTAAACCTGGACAGCCCGCCCTCCTACGAGCAGTACTTC
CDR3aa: CASSLNLDSPPSYEQYF

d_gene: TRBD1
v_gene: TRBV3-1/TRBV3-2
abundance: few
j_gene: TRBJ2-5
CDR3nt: TGTGCCAGCAGCGCTACAGGGGGACAAGAGACCCAGTACTTC
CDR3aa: CASSATGGQETQYF

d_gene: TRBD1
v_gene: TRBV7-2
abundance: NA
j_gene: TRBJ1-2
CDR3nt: TGTGCCAGCAGTCCCTCAAGGACAGGGAGTGACGGCTACACCTTC
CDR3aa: CASSPSRTGSDGYTF

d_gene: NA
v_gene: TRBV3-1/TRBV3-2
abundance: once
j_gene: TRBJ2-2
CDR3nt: TGTGCCAGCAGCCACAGTTGGGGCTCCGGGGAGCTGTTTTTT
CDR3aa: CASSHSWGSGELFF

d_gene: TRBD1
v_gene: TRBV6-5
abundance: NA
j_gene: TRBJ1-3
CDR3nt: TGTGCCAGCAGTTCGGATACAGGGGTGGTTGGAAACACCATATATTTT
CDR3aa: CASSSDTGVVGNTIYF

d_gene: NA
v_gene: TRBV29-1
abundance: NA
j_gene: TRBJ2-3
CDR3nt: TGCAGCGTTTCCTTTGGCCTCGATACGCAGTATTTT
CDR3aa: CSVSFGLDTQYF

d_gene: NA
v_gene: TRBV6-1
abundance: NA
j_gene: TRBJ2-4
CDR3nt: TGTGCCAGCAGTGATTCCTCACTAGGTAGAAACATTCAGTACTTC
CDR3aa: CASSDSSLGRNIQYF

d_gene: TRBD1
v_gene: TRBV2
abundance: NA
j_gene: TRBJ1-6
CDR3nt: TGTGCCAGCAGTGATTACAGGGGTACACCCCTCCACTTT
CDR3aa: CASSDYRGTPLHF

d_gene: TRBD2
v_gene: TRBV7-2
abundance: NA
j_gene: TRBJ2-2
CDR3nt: TGTGCCAGCAGCTTTACTAGCGGGGTCAACACCGGGGAGCTGTTTTTT
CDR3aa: CASSFTSGVNTGELFF

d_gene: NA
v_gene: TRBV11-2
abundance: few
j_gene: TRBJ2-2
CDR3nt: TGTGCCAGCAGCCCTCGTAGTAGCTGGGACACCGGGGAGCTGTTTTTT
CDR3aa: CASSPRSSWDTGELFF

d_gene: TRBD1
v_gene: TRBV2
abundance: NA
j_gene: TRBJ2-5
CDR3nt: TGTGCCAGCAGGGGAACCGGGACAGGGGCGGAGACCCAGTACTTC
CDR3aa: CASRGTGTGAETQYF